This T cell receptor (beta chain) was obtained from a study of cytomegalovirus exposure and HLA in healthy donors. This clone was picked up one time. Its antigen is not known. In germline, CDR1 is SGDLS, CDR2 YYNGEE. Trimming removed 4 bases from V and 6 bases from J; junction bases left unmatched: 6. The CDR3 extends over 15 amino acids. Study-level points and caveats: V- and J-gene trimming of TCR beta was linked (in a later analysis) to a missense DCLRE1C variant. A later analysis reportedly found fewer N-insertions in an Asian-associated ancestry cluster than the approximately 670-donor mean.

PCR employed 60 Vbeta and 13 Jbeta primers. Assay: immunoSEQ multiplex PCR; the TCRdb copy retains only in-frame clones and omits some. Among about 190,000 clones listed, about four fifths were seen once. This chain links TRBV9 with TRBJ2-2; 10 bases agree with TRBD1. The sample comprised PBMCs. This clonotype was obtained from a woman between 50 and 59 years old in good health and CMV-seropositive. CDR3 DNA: TGTGCCAGCAGCCCTGGACAGGGGGGTTCCGGGGAGCTGTTTTTT. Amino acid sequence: CASSPGQGGSGELFF.